The 3 T cell receptor beta chains in this list originate from one sample, sequenced in a study of response to subunit inactivated influenza vaccine (dated by TCRdb to 2016 to 2019). To prepare the library, RT-PCR was applied. TCRdb lists the instrument as Illumina HiSeq 2500. The public reads were reprocessed in TCRdb via fastp at Q25 and MiXCR, keeping in-frame beta chains. All rows with the same CDR3 protein become a single entry with the most common DNA and genes. The sample includes about 540,000 distinct CDR3 sequences, with around a quarter observed a single time. 2.5% to 3.5% of the sample belongs to the ten largest clones. The same data also went into a second study, on T cells expressing NK-cell markers. Per that second paper: TCR beta cDNA libraries were made by 5'RACE template switching that added a universal primer site and unique molecular identifiers.

Sequenced material: CD4+ T cells sorted from PBMCs, taken approximately 12 days after vaccination. Receptors originate from a man aged 45-65 years who received an inactivated influenza vaccine. Donor details come from another sample of the same person, matched by shared clones.

The chain has TRBV24-1 and TRBJ2-1; D remains ambiguous. The germline gives CDR1 KGHDR, CDR2 SFDVKD. The CDR3 spans 13 residues. V lost 6 bases, J lost 0 bases, and 5 bases lay in between. The CDR3 region is CATSTSSYNEQFF. CDR3 nucleotide sequence: TGTGCCACCAGTACGAGCTCCTACAATGAGCAGTTCTTC.

J is TRBJ1-3 and V is TRBV29-1; no definite D call. V was pared by 6 bases and J by 0 bases, with 12 bases between. CDR3 length: 14 amino acids. Germline CDR1 SQVTM, CDR2 ANQGSEA. The CDR3 reads CSVRTVSSGNTIYF. The CDR3 DNA reads TGCAGCGTGCGGACGGTGAGCTCTGGAAACACCATATATTTT.

The chain joins TRBV2 to TRBJ1-6; 8 nucleotides align to TRBD1. The V and J ends lost 6 bases and 7 bases, in that order; junction bases with no gene match: 5. This CDR3 is 14 amino acids long. Germline CDR1 and CDR2: SNHLY and FYNNEI. The CDR3, as DNA: TGTGCCAGCAGGGAGGACAGGGAGAATTCACCCCTCCACTTT. Protein sequence: CASREDRENSPLHF. Using reference TRBV2 and TRBJ1-6 for the parts outside the CDR3, the full variable domain is EPEVTQTPSHQVTQMGQEVILRCVPISNHLYFYWYRQILGQKVEFLVSFYNNEISEKSEIFDDQFSVERPDGSNFTLKIRSTKLEDSAMYFCASREDRENSPLHFGNGTRLTVT.